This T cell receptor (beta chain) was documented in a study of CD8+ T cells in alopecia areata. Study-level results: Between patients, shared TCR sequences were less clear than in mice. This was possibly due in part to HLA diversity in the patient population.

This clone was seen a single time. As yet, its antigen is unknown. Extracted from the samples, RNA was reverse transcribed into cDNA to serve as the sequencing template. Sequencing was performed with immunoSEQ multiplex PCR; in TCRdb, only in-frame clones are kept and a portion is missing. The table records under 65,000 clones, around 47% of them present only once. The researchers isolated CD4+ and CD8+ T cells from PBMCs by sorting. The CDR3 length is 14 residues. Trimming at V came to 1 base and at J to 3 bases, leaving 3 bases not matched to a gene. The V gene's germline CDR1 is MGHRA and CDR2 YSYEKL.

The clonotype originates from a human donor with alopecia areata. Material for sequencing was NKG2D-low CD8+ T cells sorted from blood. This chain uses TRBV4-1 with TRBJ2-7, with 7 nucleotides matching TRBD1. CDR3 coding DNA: TGCGCCAGCAGCCAAGGACGGACAGGCTACGAGCAGTACTTC. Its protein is CASSQGRTGYEQYF.